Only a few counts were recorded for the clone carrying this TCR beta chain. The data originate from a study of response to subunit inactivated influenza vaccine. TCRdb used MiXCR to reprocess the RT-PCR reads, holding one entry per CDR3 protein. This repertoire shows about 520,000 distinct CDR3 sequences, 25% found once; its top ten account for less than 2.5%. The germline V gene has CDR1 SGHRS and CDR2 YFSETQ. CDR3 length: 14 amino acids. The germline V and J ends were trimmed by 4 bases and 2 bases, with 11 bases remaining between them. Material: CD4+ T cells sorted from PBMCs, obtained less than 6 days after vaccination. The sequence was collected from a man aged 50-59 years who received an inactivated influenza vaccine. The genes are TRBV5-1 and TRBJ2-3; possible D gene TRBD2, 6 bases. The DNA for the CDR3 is TGCGCCAGCAGCCTGGGGACTTTCACAGATACGCAGTATTTT. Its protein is CASSLGTFTDTQYF.